The T cell receptor beta chain described here comes from a study of OX40 agonist ivuxolimab in advanced cancers. Study background: Earlier anti-PD-1, anti-PD-L1 or anti-CTLA-4 therapy was permitted; less than 50% had received some.

Germline V gives CDR1 MNHEY, CDR2 SVGAGI. The CDR3 length is 14 residues. V was pared by 3 bases and J by 4 bases, with 9 bases between. TCRdb's table, derived via immunoSEQ multiplex PCR, lists solely in-frame clones and lacks some. This sample carries some 150,000 clones, about nine tenths of them seen once, and the ten largest clones take about 1.1%. Overall study findings and caveats: Among the least clonally expanded were partial responders at 0.1-3.0 mg/kg. Nonresponders included some who also had low normalized T-cell clonal expansion.

In the case of this clone: Its antigen is not identified.

Sample: CD4+ or CD8+ T cells sorted from blood, taken in a trial of the OX40 agonist ivuxolimab. The TCR originated in an adult with an advanced solid tumor such as melanoma, head and neck, liver or kidney cancer. The gene calls are TRBV6-5 and TRBJ2-2; D may be TRBD2 (6 bases). In DNA form, the CDR3 reads TGTGCCAGCAGTTATAGCGGTGGCACCGGGGAGCTGTTTTTT. Protein: CASSYSGGTGELFF.